The next 27 T cell receptor beta chains were all read from a single sample in a study of CD8 T cells in Susac syndrome. RNA was extracted with the RNeasy kit, and a quantity of roughly 0.5 to 1 ug was reverse transcribed using random hexamers. TCRdb independently ran MiXCR on the immunoSEQ multiplex PCR reads; one entry per CDR3 protein. The sample carries about 120,000 distinct CDR3 sequences, around nine tenths recorded once. Sequences were obtained from CD4+ T cells from PBMCs. These receptors came from a human donor in good health.

This clonotype was counted once. V is TRBV27 and J is TRBJ1-2; D might be TRBD1 (5 bases). The CDR3 runs to 16 residues. Germline CDR1 MNHEY, CDR2 SMNVEV (reference sequence). V shed 1 base and J shed 7 bases, with 19 bases lying between them. The CDR3 region has the DNA TGTGCCAGCAGTTTATTCTTTCCGACAGAAAGTTCTGGCTACACCTTC. It translates to CASSLFFPTESSGYTF.

This chain joins TRBV7-8 and TRBJ1-1, with D possibly TRBD1 on 5 matching bases. The CDR3 runs to 13 residues. Germline V gene sequence: CDR1 SGHVS, CDR2 FQNEAQ. Trimming took off 5 bases at V and 5 bases at J, with 12 bases between the two ends. The CDR3 bases are TGTGCCAGCAGCGCCGGGAGGGGAACTGAAGCTTTCTTT. Its protein product is CASSAGRGTEAFF.

The chain combines TRBV6-2 or TRBV6-3 with TRBJ2-5; the D is unclear. The CDR3 covers 12 residues. Per the germline V gene, CDR1 is MNHEY and CDR2 is SVGEGT. Trimming took 7 bases from V and 5 from J, leaving 11 bases between them. The DNA for the CDR3 is TGTGCCAGCAAAAGGACCGCGGAGACCCAGTACTTC. Encoded protein: CASKRTAETQYF.

The chain has TRBV4-3 and TRBJ2-4; D ambiguous. The V gene lost 0 bases and the J gene lost 6 bases, with 9 bases spanning the gap. Germline values: CDR1 LGHNA, CDR2 YSLEER. This CDR3 contains 14 residues. Here the CDR3 reads CASSQERMGNIQYF. In DNA form, the CDR3 reads TGCGCCAGCAGCCAAGAGCGAATGGGAAACATTCAGTACTTC.

The chain has TRBV7-2 and TRBJ2-5, with 8 positions matching TRBD1. CDR1 and CDR2 from the germline V gene are SGHTA and FQGNSA. The CDR3 runs 16 residues. V lost 4 bases to trimming and J lost 7 bases; unmatched junction nucleotides: 14. The CDR3 DNA is TGTGCCAGCAGCTCCCTGATCCAGGGGGCGATTGGGACCCAGTACTTC. Protein sequence: CASSSLIQGAIGTQYF.

The chain carries TRBV20-1 and TRBJ2-3; possibly TRBD2 for D (5 bases). V gave up 3 bases and J gave up 5 bases, with 12 bases separating them. CDR1 and CDR2 (germline): DFQATT, SNEGSKA (reference sequence). This CDR3 is built from 13 residues. This CDR3 is CSASTSRGDTQYF. CDR3 in DNA: TGCAGTGCTAGCACTAGTCGGGGAGATACGCAGTATTTT.

This clonotype is a singleton in its sample. The chain combines TRBV6-7 with TRBJ2-7, with D unresolved. TRBV6-7 is treated as an ORF (open reading frame) with a function not yet certain. The CDR3 totals 18 residues. Between the trimmed V and J ends, which lost 2 bases and 2 bases, there was a span of 22 bases. The CDR3: CASSYPPLVSVTTYEQYF. CDR3 DNA: TGTGCCAGCAGTTACCCACCCTTAGTGTCTGTAACCACCTACGAGCAGTACTTC.

Points on this clonotype: The junction shows a germline mismatch at one end, possibly a read error. The V gene is TRBV4-2, the J gene TRBJ2-3, with 11 bases lining up with TRBD2. CDR3 length: 17 residues. In germline, CDR1 is LGHNA, CDR2 YNFKEQ. The CDR3: CASSQDLGLAGTDTQYF. Here the CDR3 DNA reads TGCGCCAGCAGCCAAGATTTGGGACTAGCGGGCACAGATACGCAGTATTTT.

The table lists this clonotype with a count of one. The V call is TRBV5-1, the J call TRBJ2-3; the match to TRBD2 covers 7 bases. Germline V gene lookup returns CDR1 SGHRS and CDR2 YFSETQ. This CDR3 comprises 16 residues. V lost 2 bases and J lost 5; bases outside the gene matches: 11. The CDR3 DNA reads TGCGCCAGCAGCTTCGAGGTGGCGGGAGCTTTAGATACGCAGTATTTT. This translates into CASSFEVAGALDTQYF.

The rearrangement links TRBV13 to TRBJ2-7; maybe TRBD1 (6 bases). The CDR3 is 14 residues long. Germline V lookup: CDR1 PRHDT, CDR2 FYEKMQ (reference sequence). The V end was cut by 5 bases, the J end by 5 bases, with 16 bases between. The CDR3 protein is CASSIGTLRNEQYF. The CDR3 nucleotides are TGTGCCAGCAGCATCGGGACACTGAGGAACGAGCAGTACTTC.

V and J are TRBV30 and TRBJ2-6, with 7 bases identical to TRBD1. The J segment lost 0 bases and the V segment lost 2 bases, leaving 10 bases of the junction unmatched. CDR1 and CDR2 (germline): GTSNPN, SVGIG (reference sequence). CDR3 length equals 18 residues. The CDR3 DNA follows: TGTGCCTGGAGTCAAGACAGGGATGGGGCCTCTGGGGCCAACGTCCTGACTTTC. It specifies CAWSQDRDGASGANVLTF.

This clonotype was observed once. The CDR3 here is CASSLTFTDGQGGAFF. The CDR3 DNA is TGTGCCAGCAGCTTAACGTTTACTGACGGACAGGGTGGAGCTTTCTTT. This chain links TRBV7-3 with TRBJ1-1, with 8 bases lining up with TRBD1. The CDR3 has 16 amino acids. The germline V gene has CDR1 SGHTA and CDR2 FQGTGA. Losses at the gene ends were 0 bases for V and 10 bases for J; bases not matched to a gene: 13.

This chain joins TRBV29-1 and TRBJ2-1; D is perhaps TRBD1 or TRBD2 (6 bases each). V was cut by 3 bases and J by 15 bases, with 18 bases left in between. Germline values: CDR1 SQVTM, CDR2 ANQGSEA. This CDR3 comprises 12 residues. CDR3 nucleotides: TGCAGCGTTGAGAGACTAGGACAGAAGCGGTTCTTC. Translation gives CSVERLGQKRFF.

The genes are TRBV12-3 or TRBV12-4 and TRBJ1-2; D is undetermined. The CDR3 totals 13 residues. Deletions cut 10 bases from V and 2 bases from J, with 14 bases between. CDR3 residues: CATIDSVNYGYTF. The CDR3 DNA follows: TGTGCCACCATCGATTCGGTCAACTATGGCTACACCTTC.

The chain couples TRBV12-3 or TRBV12-4 to TRBJ1-5; D is unresolved. Between the trimmed V and J ends, which lost 6 bases and 5 bases, there was a span of 11 bases. This CDR3 is 13 amino acids long. In nucleotides, the CDR3 is TGTGCCAGCAGCTCAGGTCTTTATCAGCCCCAGCATTTT. Its translation is CASSSGLYQPQHF.

V gene TRBV24-1 combines with J gene TRBJ2-3; the D gene could be TRBD1 or TRBD2 (5 bases each). The germline V and J ends were trimmed by 4 bases and 6 bases, with 19 bases remaining between them. CDR3 length: 16 residues. Looked up from germline, CDR1 is KGHDR and CDR2 is SFDVKD. CDR3 bases: TGTGCCACCAGTGACCCCCGGGACGGGATTGGGGATACGCAGTATTTT. Encoded protein: CATSDPRDGIGDTQYF.

The CDR3 DNA is TGCAACACCCTTAACAGGGGCAGCGAGACCCAGTACTTC. Translating gives CNTLNRGSETQYF. The rearrangement links TRBV29-1 to TRBJ2-5; 7 bases align to TRBD1. Germline lookup yields CDR1 SQVTM and CDR2 ANQGSEA. This CDR3 is 13 amino acids long.

The genes are TRBV7-9 and TRBJ2-3; 8 nucleotides line up with TRBD2. CDR1 SEHNR and CDR2 FQNEAQ come from the germline V gene (reference sequence). V shed 0 bases and J 5 bases; nucleotides not matched to a gene: 4. This CDR3 has 15 amino acids. The CDR3 loop is CASSLASGARDTQYF. The CDR3 nucleotides are TGTGCCAGCAGCTTAGCTAGCGGGGCTCGAGATACGCAGTATTTT.

The rearrangement uses TRBV9 and TRBJ2-2; a weak D match, TRBD2 (6 bases). This CDR3 contains 15 residues. Germline CDR1 SGDLS, CDR2 YYNGEE. Deletions cut 3 bases from V and 1 base from J, with 10 bases between. CDR3 DNA: TGTGCCAGCAGCGCTGGGGGACTGAACACCGGGGAGCTGTTTTTT. It is translated as CASSAGGLNTGELFF. The entire variable domain, with the rest obtained from reference TRBV9 and TRBJ2-2, is as follows: DSGVTQTPKHLITATGQRVTLRCSPRSGDLSVYWYQQSLDQGLQFLIQYYNGEERAKGNILERFSAQQFPDLHSELNLSSLELGDSALYFCASSAGGLNTGELFFGEGSRLTVL.

The rearrangement joins TRBV9 to TRBJ2-1; the match to TRBD2 covers 10 bases. This CDR3 has 15 residues. The V and J ends lost 0 bases and 9 bases, in that order; junction bases with no gene match: 6. Germline V lookup: CDR1 SGDLS, CDR2 YYNGEE. CDR3 DNA: TGTGCCAGCAGCGTAGGGCTAGCGGGAGACGGTGAGCAGTTCTTC. It yields the protein CASSVGLAGDGEQFF.

The chain carries TRBV7-2 and TRBJ1-1; D is undetermined. In germline, CDR1 is SGHTA, CDR2 FQGNSA. The germline V and J ends were trimmed by 2 bases and 4 bases, with 11 bases remaining between them. There are 14 residues in the CDR3. Here the CDR3 DNA reads TGTGCCAGCAGCTTATACCGGGGTGGCACTGAAGCTTTCTTT. Its translation is CASSLYRGGTEAFF. The full variable domain, completed using reference TRBV7-2 and TRBJ1-1, is GAGVSQSPSNKVTEKGKDVELRCDPISGHTALYWYRQSLGQGLEFLIYFQGNSAPDKSGLPSDRFSAERTGGSVSTLTIQRTQQEDSAVYLCASSLYRGGTEAFFGQGTRLTVV.

This clonotype appeared a single time. The genes are TRBV12-3 or TRBV12-4 and TRBJ2-3; D call uncertain. V dropped 1 base and J dropped 1 base, with 6 bases sitting between them. This CDR3 contains 14 residues. Here the CDR3 DNA reads TGTGCCAGCAGTTTAGTTCCCGGCACAGATACGCAGTATTTT. Translation gives CASSLVPGTDTQYF.

The V gene is TRBV28, the J gene TRBJ1-4; D is ambiguous. Looked up from germline, CDR1 is MDHEN and CDR2 is SYDVKM. The CDR3 is made up of 14 amino acids. V lost 4 bases, J lost 0 bases, and 6 bases lay in between. Here the CDR3 reads CASSSPTTNEKLFF. The CDR3 DNA follows: TGTGCCAGCAGTTCACCCACAACTAATGAAAAACTGTTTTTT. Full variable domain (rest looked up from reference TRBV28 and TRBJ1-4): DVKVTQSSRYLVKRTGEKVFLECVQDMDHENMFWYRQDPGLGLRLIYFSYDVKMKEKGDIPEGYSVSREKKERFSLILESASTNQTSMYLCASSSPTTNEKLFFGSGTQLSVL.

The chain links TRBV25-1 to TRBJ2-5; D is possibly TRBD2 (7 bases). The CDR3 has 14 amino acids. The germline V gene has CDR1 MGHDK and CDR2 SYGVNS. V lost 2 bases to trimming and J lost 1 base, with 8 bases between them. This CDR3 is CASSEGGAQETQYF. The CDR3 nucleotides are TGTGCCAGCAGTGAAGGGGGGGCCCAAGAGACCCAGTACTTC.

The chain carries TRBV6-4 and TRBJ2-1; tentatively, D is TRBD2 (6 bases). The germline V gene encodes CDR1 MRHNA and CDR2 SNTAGT. V lost 3 bases, J lost 3 bases, and 15 bases lay in between. The CDR3 contains 16 residues. CDR3 nucleotide sequence: TGTGCCAGCAGTGAGGTCGGGACTGCCTTCTACAATGAGCAGTTCTTC. It is translated as CASSEVGTAFYNEQFF.

The genes are TRBV11-2 and TRBJ2-1; 14 bases line up with TRBD2. Per germline, CDR1 SGHAT and CDR2 FQNNGV. This CDR3 spans 16 amino acids. Trimming removed 5 bases from V and 9 bases from J; junction bases left unmatched: 9. The CDR3, as DNA: TGTGCCAGCAGCCAATTACCGGGACTAGCGGGAGTTGAGCAGTTCTTC. Translated, it gives CASSQLPGLAGVEQFF.

The V gene is TRBV13, the J gene TRBJ2-3; TRBD2 might be the D (6 bases). V lost 9 bases and J 1 base, leaving 17 bases between the germline ends. Per the germline V gene, CDR1 is PRHDT and CDR2 is FYEKMQ (reference sequence). The length of the CDR3 is 15 residues. CDR3 residues: CARPRRRDGTDTQYF. The CDR3 DNA reads as TGTGCCAGACCACGAAGGAGGGATGGCACAGATACGCAGTATTTT.